This record looks at one TCR beta chain sequence and its context. Measured with immunoSEQ multiplex PCR; TCRdb has only the in-frame clones, and not every one. The sample records 75,000 to 100,000 clones, approximately 86% being singletons. The data derive from a study of blood T cell repertoires in COVID-19. This CDR3 is 15 amino acids long. V lost 3 bases, J lost 9 bases, and 10 bases stayed unmatched. From germline, CDR1 is KGHSH and CDR2 LQKENI. The J gene is TRBJ2-1, the V gene TRBV18, with TRBD1 matching over 8 bases. This clonotype was sampled from a woman at least 80 years old with acute or convalescent COVID-19. The source material was peripheral blood. The CDR3 DNA reads as TGTGCCAGCTCACCCTCACCCACCGGGACAGGTGAGCAGTTCTTC. Translating gives CASSPSPTGTGEQFF.